This TCR beta chain was captured by sequencing in a study of blood T cell repertoires in COVID-19 (dated by TCRdb to 2020 to 2022). Describing the broader study: Samples from collaborators originated in the United States, Italy and Spain and spanned both the acute and convalescent phases of COVID-19. The material from the prospective study consisted of cDNA or gDNA derived from T cells, B-cell-depleted T cells, or PBMCs. A freely available public database, intended as a resource for researchers studying the immune response to SARS-CoV-2, is where the repertoires were released. Samples were obtained from the ongoing ImmuneRACE study (first 160 participants) and from roughly 1,300 subjects provided by 6 global collaborators. The sample metadata nearly always contained a de-identified subject ID, COVID-19 status, age in years and sex. Where available, HLA class I and class II types were taken from metadata supplied by the sample provider and were not determined by assay-based typing. Deeply sampled blood TCRbeta repertoires from subjects exposed to, actively infected with, or recovered from COVID-19 were included in the dataset. What the work shows at the level of the full study, not this receptor alone: The quantity of clinical and demographic metadata differed by source and by participant and was supplied without curation.

TCRbeta CDR3 regions were amplified from genomic DNA using the immunoSEQ Assay, a bias-controlled multiplex PCR. The study's own analysis went as follows. The number of nucleated cells in each sample was estimated from the amplification of reference gene primers within the assay. To quantify the absolute abundance of each unique TCRbeta CDR3 rearrangement, sequence reads were collapsed and filtered. For each sample, productive Simpson clonality was calculated as the square root of Simpson's diversity index across productive rearrangements. The clones in this table, taken by TCRdb from immuneACCESS, are in-frame only. Not every clone is retained; where verified, under half of the shortfall comes from an unresolved V gene, and the cause of the rest is unknown. V and J calls and clone size are those listed in that table; D and trimming were worked out from the DNA. Present in this sample are a few hundred thousand clones, approximately 87% of which were seen just once. 2% to 2.5% of the sample goes to the ten largest clones.

Collaborating institutions collected whole blood in K2EDTA tubes following their own protocols. Collaborator samples were shipped for TCRbeta analysis as frozen whole blood, isolated PBMCs, or DNA extracted from either sample type. V and J are trimmed by 1 base and 9 bases, and the gene matches miss 3 bases of the junction. Counted from cysteine to phenylalanine, this CDR3 has 14 amino acids. Of the read, only the CDR3 DNA is kept; its 42 bases are in frame from base 1. The germline V gene (reference sequence) supplies CDR1 SEHNR and CDR2 FQNEAQ. Regarding this clone: Its antigen remains unidentified. Base-call qualities are not available, and no considerably larger clone is one nucleotide away.

Sequenced: peripheral blood. Recombination joined TRBV7-9 with TRBJ1-6, and 7 junctional nucleotides match TRBD1. The receptor comes from a woman aged 50 to 60 with acute or convalescent COVID-19. The CDR3 reads CASSLEGAVSPLHF. The sequenced DNA is TGTGCCAGCAGCTTAGAGGGGGCGGTTTCACCCCTCCACTTT. The CDR3 plus the reference TRBV7-9 and TRBJ1-6 genes for the other parts give the full variable domain: DTGVSQNPRHKITKRGQNVTFRCDPISEHNRLYWYRQTLGQGPEFLTYFQNEAQLEKSRLLSDRFSAERPKGSFSTLEIQRTEQGDSAMYLCASSLEGAVSPLHFGNGTRLTVT.